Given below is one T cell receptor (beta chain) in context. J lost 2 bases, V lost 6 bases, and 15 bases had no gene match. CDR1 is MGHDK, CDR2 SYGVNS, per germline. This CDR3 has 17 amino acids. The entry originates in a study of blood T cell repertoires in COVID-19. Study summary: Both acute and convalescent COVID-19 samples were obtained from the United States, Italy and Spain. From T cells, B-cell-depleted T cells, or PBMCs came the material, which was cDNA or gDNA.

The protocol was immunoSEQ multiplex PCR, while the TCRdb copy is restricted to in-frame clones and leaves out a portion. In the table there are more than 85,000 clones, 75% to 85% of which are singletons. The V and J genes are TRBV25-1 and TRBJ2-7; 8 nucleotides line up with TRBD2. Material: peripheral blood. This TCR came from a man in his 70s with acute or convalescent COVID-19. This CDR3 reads CASSSTSAGARTYEQYF. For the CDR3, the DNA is TGTGCCAGCAGCTCCACCTCAGCGGGAGCGAGGACCTACGAGCAGTACTTC.